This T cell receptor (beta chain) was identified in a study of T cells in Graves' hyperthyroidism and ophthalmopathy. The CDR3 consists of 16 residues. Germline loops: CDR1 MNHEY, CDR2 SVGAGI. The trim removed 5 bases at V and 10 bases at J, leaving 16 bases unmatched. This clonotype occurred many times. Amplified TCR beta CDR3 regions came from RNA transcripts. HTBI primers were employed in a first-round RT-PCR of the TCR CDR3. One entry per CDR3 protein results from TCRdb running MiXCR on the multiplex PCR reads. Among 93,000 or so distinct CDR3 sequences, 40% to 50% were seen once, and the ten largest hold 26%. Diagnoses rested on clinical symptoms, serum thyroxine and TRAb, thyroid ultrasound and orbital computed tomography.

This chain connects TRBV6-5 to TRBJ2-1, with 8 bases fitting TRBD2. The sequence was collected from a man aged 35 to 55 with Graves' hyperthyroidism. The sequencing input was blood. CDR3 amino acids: CASSRFGRASIREQFF. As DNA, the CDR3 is TGTGCCAGCAGTCGTTTCGGGAGGGCCTCGATCCGGGAGCAGTTCTTC.